One and the same sample provided the 22 T cell receptor beta chains below, sequenced in a study of blood T cell repertoires in COVID-19. Sequencing was performed with immunoSEQ multiplex PCR; in TCRdb, only in-frame clones are kept and a portion is missing. The data show approximately 490,000 clones, roughly 87% seen once. Material for sequencing was PBMCs or T cells enriched from blood (not recorded which). The receptors were sampled from a woman between 18 and 29 years old who had recovered from COVID-19.

This rearrangement joins TRBV4-1 to TRBJ2-7; maybe TRBD1 (6 bases). The CDR3 extends over 14 amino acids. Trimming cost V 7 bases and J 0 bases, with 13 bases left between them. Germline CDR1 and CDR2: MGHRA and YSYEKL. CDR3 in amino acids: CASTDSPGSYEQYF. CDR3 coding DNA: TGCGCCAGCACGGACAGTCCTGGCTCCTACGAGCAGTACTTC.

This chain connects TRBV12-3 or TRBV12-4 to TRBJ1-2, with D unresolved. The germline V and J ends were trimmed by 6 bases and 8 bases, with 10 bases remaining between them. The CDR3 has 11 residues. The CDR3 DNA reads as TGTGCCAGCAGCGAGGGTCACGGCTACACCTTC. This gives the protein CASSEGHGYTF.

The chain is built from TRBV5-1 and TRBJ2-7; D not resolved. Trimming cost V 2 bases and J 0 bases, with 9 bases left between them. The CDR3 contains 14 residues. Germline assignment: CDR1 SGHRS and CDR2 YFSETQ. CDR3 region: CASSLRYSSYEQYF. CDR3 bases: TGCGCCAGCAGCTTAAGATACTCCTCCTACGAGCAGTACTTC.

The chain joins TRBV5-5 to TRBJ2-3; 7 bases align to TRBD2. Germline-derived CDR1 and CDR2 are SGHKS and YYEKEE (reference sequence). Trimming took 3 bases from V and 3 from J; bases not matched to a gene: 10. This CDR3 has 16 amino acids. The CDR3 DNA is TGTGCCAGCAGCTCTATTACGGGGGGTGGAACAGATACGCAGTATTTT. Amino acids: CASSSITGGGTDTQYF.

The chain has TRBV2 and TRBJ1-2; D remains ambiguous. Germline V gives CDR1 SNHLY, CDR2 FYNNEI. There are 13 residues in the CDR3. V dropped 5 bases and J dropped 8 bases, with 15 bases sitting between them. Here the CDR3 reads CASSPRLGGGYTF. The CDR3 DNA sequence: TGTGCCAGCAGTCCGCGGTTGGGTGGCGGCTACACCTTC.

V and J are TRBV5-1 and TRBJ1-1; D is unclear. The germline V gene encodes CDR1 SGHRS and CDR2 YFSETQ. V was clipped by 2 bases and J by 3 bases, with 14 bases between them. This CDR3 has 15 residues. Here the CDR3 DNA reads TGCGCCAGCAGCTTAGACTCGATGAAACACACTGAAGCTTTCTTT. Protein sequence: CASSLDSMKHTEAFF.

The chain recombines TRBV12-5 with TRBJ1-5, with a possible D match to TRBD1 (5 bases). Germline CDR1 LGHNT, CDR2 FRNRAP. The CDR3 is 18 residues long. V lost 1 base to trimming and J lost 2 bases, with 18 bases between them. CDR3 protein: CASGLEIGGSWGNQPQHF. CDR3 bases: TGTGCTAGTGGTTTGGAGATTGGGGGGTCCTGGGGCAATCAGCCCCAGCATTTT. Full variable domain (remainder filled in from reference TRBV12-5 and TRBJ1-5): DARVTQTPRHKVTEMGQEVTMRCQPILGHNTVFWYRQTMMQGLELLAYFRNRAPLDDSGMPKDRFSAEMPDATLATLKIQPSEPRDSAVYFCASGLEIGGSWGNQPQHFGDGTRLSIL.

The CDR3 is CASSVRVPNEKLFF. The DNA of the CDR3 is TGCGCCAGCAGTGTCCGGGTTCCTAATGAAAAACTGTTTTTT. This chain links TRBV10-2 with TRBJ1-4; D is uncertain. V lost 4 bases to trimming and J lost 3 bases, with 9 bases between them. Per germline, CDR1 WSHSY and CDR2 SAAADI. The CDR3 loop spans 14 amino acids.

J is TRBJ1-2 and V is TRBV4-2; maybe TRBD1 (6 bases). In germline, CDR1 is LGHNA, CDR2 YNFKEQ. Trimming pared 4 bases from V and 0 bases from J, leaving 15 bases between. This CDR3 has 16 residues. CDR3 bases: TGTGCCAGCAGCCTCGTAGGGGGAGAGGCTAACTATGGCTACACCTTC. Residues: CASSLVGGEANYGYTF.

J is TRBJ1-2 and V is TRBV5-4; 7 bases are a match to TRBD1. Germline CDR1 SGHNT, CDR2 YYREEE (reference sequence). J gave up 1 base and V 3 bases, and 6 bases lay outside the gene matches. This CDR3 is built from 15 residues. CDR3 DNA: TGTGCCAGCAGCTCACTCACAGGGGATAACTATGGCTACACCTTC. Translation: CASSSLTGDNYGYTF.

In its sample, this clone was seen a few times. The chain carries TRBV11-3 and TRBJ2-3; tentative D call: TRBD2 (5 bases). V lost 1 base and J 5 bases, leaving 10 bases between the germline ends. Germline V gene sequence: CDR1 SGHNT, CDR2 YENEEA. This CDR3 is built from 14 residues. The CDR3 sequence is CASSLGGSEDTQYF. CDR3 nucleotide sequence: TGTGCCAGCAGCTTAGGGGGTAGCGAAGATACGCAGTATTTT.

The chain employs TRBV28 and TRBJ1-1; a possible D gene is TRBD1 (6 bases). Germline V lookup: CDR1 MDHEN, CDR2 SYDVKM. The CDR3 is 13 amino acids. V lost 3 bases and J lost 5, with 10 bases in between. CDR3 in amino acids: CASSLSRGTEAFF. CDR3 sequence (DNA): TGTGCCAGCAGTTTGTCTAGGGGGACTGAAGCTTTCTTT.

V gene TRBV5-1 combines with J gene TRBJ2-3; 9 bases fit TRBD2. V lost 4 bases and J lost 0; bases outside the gene matches: 6. The CDR3 runs to 16 residues. Germline CDR1 reads SGHRS; CDR2 reads YFSETQ. The CDR3 spells CASSDLAGISTDTQYF. As DNA, the CDR3 is TGCGCCAGCAGCGATCTAGCGGGGATTAGCACAGATACGCAGTATTTT.

The genes are TRBV9 and TRBJ1-2; possible D gene TRBD1, 5 bases. The CDR3 is made up of 16 amino acids. Germline V gene data show CDR1 as SGDLS and CDR2 as YYNGEE. The V gene lost 4 bases and the J gene lost 5 bases, with 21 bases spanning the gap. The CDR3, as DNA: TGTGCCAGCAGCCCGTCCATAGGTGAATCAGGGTATGGCTACACCTTC. As protein: CASSPSIGESGYGYTF.

This sequence joins TRBV7-9 and TRBJ2-7, with D unresolved. The germline gives CDR1 SEHNR, CDR2 FQNEAQ (reference sequence). The V end was cut by 2 bases, the J end by 5 bases, with 7 bases between. The CDR3 has 12 residues. The CDR3 here is CASSLHADEQYF. The DNA for the CDR3 is TGTGCCAGCAGCTTACACGCGGACGAGCAGTACTTC.

The sample holds a few counts of this clone. This same CDR3 is encoded by further DNA sequences in the sample. CDR3 DNA sequence: TGTGCCAGCAGTGCGAGGACAGGGGCCTACGAGCAGTACTTC. Encoded protein: CASSARTGAYEQYF. This chain uses TRBV2 with TRBJ2-7, with 9 bases that match TRBD1. V shed 4 bases, J shed 2 bases, and the junction held 3 bases outside the gene matches. The CDR3 is 14 residues long. The germline CDR1 and CDR2 sequences are SNHLY and FYNNEI.

The chain combines TRBV30 with TRBJ2-4; 9 nucleotides agree with TRBD1. The CDR3 totals 15 residues. The V and J ends lost 2 bases and 6 bases, in that order; junction bases with no gene match: 8. Germline V gene data show CDR1 as GTSNPN and CDR2 as SVGIG (reference sequence). The CDR3 DNA is TGTGCCTGGAGTAAGTCGGGGACAGGGAGAAACATTCAGTACTTC. Its protein product is CAWSKSGTGRNIQYF.

The chain couples TRBV2 to TRBJ2-1; 16 bases align to TRBD2. Germline-derived CDR1 and CDR2 are SNHLY and FYNNEI. The trim removed 5 bases at V and 7 bases at J, leaving 8 bases unmatched. CDR3 length: 17 residues. CDR3 sequence: CASSSGTSGGALNEQFF. In DNA form, the CDR3 reads TGTGCCAGCAGTTCCGGGACTAGCGGGGGGGCATTAAATGAGCAGTTCTTC.

This clone was counted a few times. This chain uses TRBV4-1 with TRBJ2-7; TRBD2 matches at 7 bases. V lost 4 bases, J lost 5 bases, and 5 bases stayed unmatched. Germline V gene lookup returns CDR1 MGHRA and CDR2 YSYEKL. This CDR3 spans 13 amino acids. CDR3 protein: CASSLGREDEQYF. In nucleotides, the CDR3 is TGCGCCAGCAGCCTAGGGAGGGAGGACGAGCAGTACTTC.

This sequence joins TRBV2 and TRBJ1-3, with TRBD1 identical over 9 bases. Per germline, CDR1 SNHLY and CDR2 FYNNEI. The junction had 4 bases not matched to a gene; V was cut back by 11 bases and J by 2 bases. The CDR3 is 13 amino acids. The CDR3 nucleotides are TGTGCCGATGGGACAGGGCCTGGAAACACCATATATTTT. Translation: CADGTGPGNTIYF.

The rearrangement joins TRBV7-9 to TRBJ1-2; TRBD1 matches at 7 bases. Germline V gives CDR1 SEHNR, CDR2 FQNEAQ (reference sequence). This CDR3 region has 15 residues. V dropped 4 bases and J dropped 7; count of bases not matched to a gene: 12. The CDR3 loop reads CASSSSTGDSSGYTF. Written as DNA, the CDR3 is TGTGCCAGCAGCTCCTCTACAGGGGATTCTAGTGGCTACACCTTC.

This chain uses TRBV19 with TRBJ2-1; 8 nucleotides match TRBD2. Losses at the gene ends were 2 bases for V and 3 bases for J; bases not matched to a gene: 6. Germline-derived CDR1 and CDR2 are LNHDA and SQIVND (reference sequence). The CDR3 extends over 16 amino acids. The CDR3 nucleotides read TGTGCCAGTAGTATATATACCGGGGGGGTCTACAATGAGCAGTTCTTC. It translates to CASSIYTGGVYNEQFF.